The 29 T cell receptor beta chains below all came from one sample that was sequenced in a study of blood T cell repertoires in COVID-19. Measured with immunoSEQ multiplex PCR; TCRdb has only the in-frame clones, and not every one. The data show roughly 200,000 clones, with over 85% seen just once and 3.5% to 4.5% held by the top ten. Sequenced: PBMCs or T cells enriched from blood (not recorded which). These receptors originate from a woman aged 25 to 45 with acute COVID-19.

This chain joins TRBV29-1 and TRBJ2-7, with TRBD1 identical over 10 bases. The V segment lost 7 bases and the J segment 6 bases; nucleotides outside the gene matches: 12. The CDR3 is 14 residues long. Germline V CDR1 and CDR2: SQVTM, ANQGSEA. DNA for the CDR3: TGCAGCGCTGCTGGGACAGGGGCCTCGGGCGAGCAGTACTTC. The encoded protein is CSAAGTGASGEQYF.

V is TRBV7-8 and J is TRBJ1-1; 8 nucleotides line up with TRBD1. Germline CDR1 is SGHVS and CDR2 is FQNEAQ. With V trimmed by 3 bases and J by 1 base, 4 bases remained unmatched. This CDR3 comprises 15 residues. The CDR3 bases are TGTGCCAGCAGCTTCCGGACAGGGAGGAACACTGAAGCTTTCTTT. This gives the protein CASSFRTGRNTEAFF.

This clone was counted at least ten times. The CDR3 sequence is CASSAPRRDEQFF. The CDR3 nucleotides are TGTGCCAGCAGCGCCCCCAGGCGAGATGAGCAGTTCTTC. The V and J genes are TRBV7-8 and TRBJ2-1; D not resolved. The V gene's germline CDR1 is SGHVS and CDR2 FQNEAQ. Trimming took 5 bases from V and 8 from J, leaving 13 bases between them. The CDR3 spans 13 residues.

This clone was seen only once. This chain connects TRBV25-1 to TRBJ2-1; a weak D match, TRBD1 (6 bases). Trimming cost V 6 bases and J 5 bases, with 14 bases left between them. The V gene's germline CDR1 is MGHDK and CDR2 SYGVNS. The CDR3 runs 14 residues. The CDR3 bases are TGTGCCAGCAGAGCCCCCGGACAGCACAATGAGCAGTTCTTC. Translation gives CASRAPGQHNEQFF.

This chain connects TRBV19 to TRBJ2-7; D might be TRBD1 (6 bases). The CDR3 runs to 13 residues. The V end lost 5 bases, the J end lost 2 bases, and 10 bases lay between the germline ends. In germline, CDR1 is LNHDA, CDR2 SQIVND (reference sequence). The CDR3 nucleotides are TGTGCCAGTAGTTACAGGGTGGCCTACGAGCAGTACTTC. This codes for CASSYRVAYEQYF.

This clone has only one observation. The chain employs TRBV5-5 and TRBJ1-4; D is unresolved. CDR1 is SGHKS, CDR2 YYEKEE, per germline (reference sequence). V was cut by 0 bases and J by 6 bases, with 6 bases left in between. The CDR3 consists of 13 residues. The CDR3 region is CASSLEADEKLFF. The CDR3 bases are TGTGCCAGCAGCTTGGAAGCGGATGAAAAACTGTTTTTT.

J is TRBJ1-1 and V is TRBV9, with 7 bases that match TRBD1. Germline V lookup: CDR1 SGDLS, CDR2 YYNGEE. There are 13 residues in the CDR3. J gave up 8 bases and V 3 bases, and 7 bases lay outside the gene matches. The CDR3 loop is CASSGGTDLEAFF. In DNA, the CDR3 is TGTGCCAGCAGCGGGGGGACAGATCTCGAAGCTTTCTTT.

The chain recombines TRBV12-5 with TRBJ1-3, with 7 bases lining up with TRBD1. This CDR3 is built from 14 residues. In germline, CDR1 is LGHNT, CDR2 FRNRAP. J gave up 2 bases and V 6 bases, and 4 bases lay outside the gene matches. The CDR3 here is CASGETGTGNTIYF. In nucleotides, the CDR3 is TGTGCTAGTGGGGAGACAGGGACTGGAAACACCATATATTTT.

The rearrangement joins TRBV7-9 to TRBJ1-2; D might be TRBD1 (6 bases). The CDR3 totals 19 residues. Germline loops: CDR1 SEHNR, CDR2 FQNEAQ (reference sequence). V was clipped by 1 base and J by 4 bases, with 25 bases between them. CDR3 sequence: CASSLVLGHSRGKIYGYTF. The CDR3, as DNA: TGTGCCAGCAGCTTAGTATTGGGACACAGCCGAGGGAAGATCTATGGCTACACCTTC.

The CDR3 loop is CASMRPGTGREKLFF. The CDR3 DNA reads TGTGCCAGCATGCGTCCGGGGACAGGGAGAGAAAAACTGTTTTTT. The V and J genes are TRBV27 and TRBJ1-4, with 9 bases matching TRBD1. Trimming removed 7 bases from V and 8 bases from J; junction bases left unmatched: 11. Germline values: CDR1 MNHEY, CDR2 SMNVEV (reference sequence). CDR3 length: 15 residues.

The chain uses TRBV27 and TRBJ1-5; D perhaps matches TRBD1 (5 bases). V gave up 8 bases and J gave up 0 bases, with 14 bases separating them. The CDR3 length is 15 residues. CDR1 is MNHEY and CDR2 is SMNVEV in the germline V gene (reference sequence). CDR3 loop: CASSLGGNSNQPQHF. As DNA, the CDR3 is TGTGCCAGCTCTCTGGGGGGGAATAGCAATCAGCCCCAGCATTTT.

The chain uses TRBV15 and TRBJ1-5; D may be TRBD1 (6 bases). CDR3 size: 15 residues. Trimming shortened V by 3 bases and J by 3 bases, and 12 bases separated the two germline ends. Germline-derived CDR1 and CDR2 are LNHNV and YYDKDF (reference sequence). The CDR3 DNA sequence: TGTGCCACCAGCAGGAGGGGGGGGTTCAATCAGCCCCAGCATTTT. Amino acids: CATSRRGGFNQPQHF.

This clone has only one observation. This chain connects TRBV7-6 to TRBJ1-2; D might be TRBD1 (6 bases). This CDR3 spans 15 amino acids. The germline V gene encodes CDR1 SGHVS and CDR2 FNYEAQ. V was cut by 4 bases and J by 3 bases, with 15 bases left in between. DNA of the CDR3: TGTGCCAGCAGCTCCCAGACAGGCTATCACTATGGCTACACCTTC. It specifies CASSSQTGYHYGYTF.

The V call is TRBV19, the J call TRBJ2-1, with a tentative D call TRBD2 (5 bases). Per germline, CDR1 LNHDA and CDR2 SQIVND (reference sequence). The germline V and J ends were trimmed by 6 bases and 8 bases, with 23 bases remaining between them. The CDR3 loop spans 16 amino acids. The DNA of the CDR3 is TGTGCCAGTAGAAGCGTTGGAGGATCCAGCACCCATGAGCAGTTCTTC. This encodes CASRSVGGSSTHEQFF.

This chain uses TRBV12-5 with TRBJ2-5, with 9 bases fitting TRBD1. The CDR3 has 15 residues. V was clipped by 2 bases and J by 5 bases; unmatched bases: 6. Germline CDR1 and CDR2: LGHNT and FRNRAP. CDR3 DNA: TGTGCTAGTGGTTTGCCATGGACAGGGGAGGAGACCCAGTACTTC. Translation: CASGLPWTGEETQYF.

This chain joins TRBV13 and TRBJ2-3; 11 nucleotides align to TRBD1. The CDR3 extends over 16 amino acids. After removal of 4 bases from V and 6 bases from J, the junction contained 9 bases not matched to a gene. Germline CDR1 PRHDT, CDR2 FYEKMQ (reference sequence). CDR3: CASSSRDRGDLDTQYF. The CDR3 DNA follows: TGTGCCAGCAGCTCCCGGGACAGGGGGGATCTGGATACGCAGTATTTT.

The V call is TRBV5-8, the J call TRBJ1-5; D gene uncertain. Trimming removed 2 bases at V and 3 bases at J, with 18 bases between. This CDR3 has 17 amino acids. Germline loops: CDR1 SGHTS, CDR2 YDEGEE. CDR3 sequence: CASSFHLQGRANQPQHF. The CDR3 bases are TGTGCCAGCAGCTTCCATCTTCAAGGGAGGGCCAATCAGCCCCAGCATTTT.

The rearrangement uses TRBV7-2 and TRBJ1-3; D is perhaps TRBD1 (6 bases). The ends were cut back, 2 bases at V and 3 bases at J, with 14 bases in the middle. Germline CDR1 and CDR2: SGHTA and FQGNSA. The CDR3 runs 16 residues. DNA of the CDR3: TGTGCCAGCAGCTTATTGTCTCGGGGACATGGAAACACCATATATTTT. This translates into CASSLLSRGHGNTIYF.

V usage is TRBV4-2 and J usage is TRBJ2-1, with 8 bases fitting TRBD2. V dropped 4 bases and J dropped 5; count of bases not matched to a gene: 10. Germline lookup yields CDR1 LGHNA and CDR2 YNFKEQ. The CDR3 sequence is 16 residues long. The CDR3 sequence is CASSLAGGRGDNEQFF. The DNA of the CDR3 is TGTGCCAGCAGCCTCGCTGGGGGGCGGGGGGACAATGAGCAGTTCTTC.

This chain uses TRBV7-3 with TRBJ2-1; TRBD1 aligns across 7 bases. From germline, CDR1 is SGHTA and CDR2 FQGTGA. The CDR3 has 13 amino acids. The trim removed 3 bases at V and 6 bases at J, leaving 2 bases unmatched. CDR3 DNA sequence: TGTGCCAGCAGCTTCGGACAGGTCAATGAGCAGTTCTTC. Translation gives CASSFGQVNEQFF.

The J gene is TRBJ1-1, the V gene TRBV7-8; 7 positions agree with TRBD1. The germline V gene has CDR1 SGHVS and CDR2 FQNEAQ. The J segment lost 2 bases and the V segment lost 1 base, leaving 10 bases of the junction unmatched. The CDR3 covers 17 residues. For the CDR3, the DNA is TGTGCCAGCAGCTTAGAGGGGGCCGCGTATAGAAACACTGAAGCTTTCTTT. Amino acids: CASSLEGAAYRNTEAFF.

The V and J genes are TRBV30 and TRBJ1-4, with D perhaps TRBD1 (6 bases). Germline loops: CDR1 GTSNPN, CDR2 SVGIG (reference sequence). CDR3 length: 11 residues. V shed 8 bases and J shed 6 bases, with 10 bases lying between them. In DNA, the CDR3 is TGTGCCCGCCGGACAGATGAAAAACTGTTTTTT. Protein sequence: CARRTDEKLFF.

This clone was picked up one time. The V and J genes are TRBV5-1 and TRBJ2-3, with 12 bases fitting TRBD2. The trim removed 0 bases at V and 1 base at J, leaving 3 bases unmatched. CDR3 length: 17 amino acids. Per the germline V gene, CDR1 is SGHRS and CDR2 is YFSETQ. CDR3 nucleotides: TGCGCCAGCAGCTTGGATCGACTAGCGGGGGGCACAGATACGCAGTATTTT. This sequence encodes CASSLDRLAGGTDTQYF. Using reference TRBV5-1 and TRBJ2-3 for the parts outside the CDR3, the full variable domain is KAGVTQTPRYLIKTRGQQVTLSCSPISGHRSVSWYQQTPGQGLQFLFEYFSETQRNKGNFPGRFSGRQFSNSRSEMNVSTLELGDSALYLCASSLDRLAGGTDTQYFGPGTRLTVL.

In regard to this clone: Within the sample, other DNA sequences also encode this same CDR3. The CDR3 DNA reads as TGTGCCAGCAGCCCCACAGAAGAGACCCAGTACTTC. Translated: CASSPTEETQYF. The chain employs TRBV7-9 and TRBJ2-5; D unresolved. Trimming left V 5 bases short and J 3 bases short, with 7 bases between. Germline V gene sequence: CDR1 SEHNR, CDR2 FQNEAQ (reference sequence). This CDR3 has 12 residues.

This clone was detected only once. The genes are TRBV9 and TRBJ1-4; D is ambiguous. V lost 2 bases, J lost 5 bases, and 7 bases lay in between. The CDR3 sequence is 13 residues long. Germline V gene data show CDR1 as SGDLS and CDR2 as YYNGEE. CDR3 in amino acids: CASSVGWNEKLFF. In nucleotides, the CDR3 is TGTGCCAGCAGCGTGGGCTGGAATGAAAAACTGTTTTTT.

V is TRBV23-1 and J is TRBJ1-2, with D possibly TRBD1 on 6 matching bases. TRBV23-1 is an open reading frame, and its role is uncertain. The CDR3 is made up of 16 amino acids. The ends were cut back, 6 bases at V and 4 bases at J, with 21 bases in the middle. In DNA form, the CDR3 reads TGCGCCAGCAGCCCAAAAGGACAGCAAATCCCCTATGGCTACACCTTC. Protein product: CASSPKGQQIPYGYTF.

The chain couples TRBV5-4 to TRBJ2-7, with 7 bases that match TRBD1. The germline V gene encodes CDR1 SGHNT and CDR2 YYREEE (reference sequence). The length of the CDR3 is 14 residues. The J segment lost 1 base and the V segment lost 2 bases, leaving 3 bases of the junction unmatched. The CDR3, as DNA: TGTGCCAGCAGCTTAGGACAGGCTTCCTACGAGCAGTACTTC. Amino acid sequence: CASSLGQASYEQYF. The complete variable domain, with remaining parts taken from reference TRBV5-4 and TRBJ2-7, reads ETGVTQSPTHLIKTRGQQVTLRCSSQSGHNTVSWYQQALGQGPQFIFQYYREEENGRGNFPPRFSGLQFPNYSSELNVNALELDDSALYLCASSLGQASYEQYFGPGTRLTVT.

The rearrangement uses TRBV6-5 and TRBJ2-2; D unclear. Germline values: CDR1 MNHEY, CDR2 SVGAGI. The CDR3 totals 14 residues. V was trimmed by 2 bases and J by 2 bases, leaving 6 bases between them. The CDR3 region is CASSYGLNTGELFF. The CDR3 bases are TGTGCCAGCAGTTACGGCTTAAACACCGGGGAGCTGTTTTTT.

The CDR3 bases are TGTGCCAGCAGCTTCGAGGACAATGAGCAGTTCTTC. Translated, it gives CASSFEDNEQFF. V is TRBV5-4 and J is TRBJ2-1; D ambiguous. The CDR3 spans 12 residues. V was clipped by 2 bases and J by 5 bases, with 5 bases between them. Germline V gene data show CDR1 as SGHNT and CDR2 as YYREEE (reference sequence).